The T cell receptor beta chain described here comes from a study of blood T cell repertoires in COVID-19. About the study: Acute and convalescent COVID-19 samples came from the United States, Italy and Spain. Sources were T cells, B-cell-depleted T cells, or PBMCs; the material itself was cDNA or gDNA.

CDR3 size: 14 residues. With 4 bases clipped from V and 7 bases from J, the junction kept 6 bases outside the gene matches. Germline values: CDR1 SGHRS, CDR2 YFSETQ. Authors' methods: Quantification of nucleated cells was approximated via reference gene primer amplification. The data were produced by immunoSEQ multiplex PCR, yet TCRdb's version contains in-frame clones alone and is incomplete. V, J and clone size are taken as reported in that table, and D and trimming were inferred from the DNA itself. The sample has some 260,000 clones, roughly 82% seen once. The V and J genes are TRBV5-1 and TRBJ1-5; 9 nucleotides match TRBD1. The receptor's source is a woman older than 75 with active or convalescent COVID-19. The sequenced sample consisted of peripheral blood. The CDR3 here is CASSITGTGQPQHF. CDR3 DNA sequence: TGCGCCAGCAGCATCACAGGGACAGGGCAGCCCCAGCATTTT. The whole variable domain, filled in from reference TRBV5-1 and TRBJ1-5, reads KAGVTQTPRYLIKTRGQQVTLSCSPISGHRSVSWYQQTPGQGLQFLFEYFSETQRNKGNFPGRFSGRQFSNSRSEMNVSTLELGDSALYLCASSITGTGQPQHFGDGTRLSIL.